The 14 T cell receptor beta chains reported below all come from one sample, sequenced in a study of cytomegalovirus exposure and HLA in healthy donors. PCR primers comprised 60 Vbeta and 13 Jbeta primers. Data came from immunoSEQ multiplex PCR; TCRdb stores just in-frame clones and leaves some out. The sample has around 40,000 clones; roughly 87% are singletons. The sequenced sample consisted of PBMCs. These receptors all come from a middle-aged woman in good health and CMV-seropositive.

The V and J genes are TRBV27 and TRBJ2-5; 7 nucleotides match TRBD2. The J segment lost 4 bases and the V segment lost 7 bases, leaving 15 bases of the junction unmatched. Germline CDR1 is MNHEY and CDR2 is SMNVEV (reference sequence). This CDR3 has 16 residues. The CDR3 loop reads CASTPLGGGARETQYF. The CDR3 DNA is TGTGCCAGCACTCCCTTAGGCGGGGGTGCGAGAGAGACCCAGTACTTC.

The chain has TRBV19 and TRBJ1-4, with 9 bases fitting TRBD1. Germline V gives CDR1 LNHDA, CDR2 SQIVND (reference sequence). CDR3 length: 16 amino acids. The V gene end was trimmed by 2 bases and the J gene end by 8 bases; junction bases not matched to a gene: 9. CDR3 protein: CASSISGTGILEKLFF. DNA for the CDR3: TGTGCCAGTAGTATATCCGGGACAGGGATCTTGGAAAAACTGTTTTTT. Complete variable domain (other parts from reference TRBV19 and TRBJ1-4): DGGITQSPKYLFRKEGQNVTLSCEQNLNHDAMYWYRQDPGQGLRLIYYSQIVNDFQKGDIAEGYSVSREKKESFPLTVTSAQKNPTAFYLCASSISGTGILEKLFFGSGTQLSVL.

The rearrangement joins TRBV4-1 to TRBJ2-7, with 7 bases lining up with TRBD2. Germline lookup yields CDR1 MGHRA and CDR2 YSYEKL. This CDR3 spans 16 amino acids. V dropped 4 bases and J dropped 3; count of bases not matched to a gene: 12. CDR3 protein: CASSRQPGLENYEQYF. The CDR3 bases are TGCGCCAGCAGCCGGCAGCCCGGACTAGAGAACTACGAGCAGTACTTC.

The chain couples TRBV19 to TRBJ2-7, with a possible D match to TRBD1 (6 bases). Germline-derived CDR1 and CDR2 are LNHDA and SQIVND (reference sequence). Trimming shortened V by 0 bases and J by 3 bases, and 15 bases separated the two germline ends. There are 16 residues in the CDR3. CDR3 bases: TGTGCCAGTAGTATAGATTCCGAATCGACAGGCTACGAGCAGTACTTC. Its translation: CASSIDSESTGYEQYF.

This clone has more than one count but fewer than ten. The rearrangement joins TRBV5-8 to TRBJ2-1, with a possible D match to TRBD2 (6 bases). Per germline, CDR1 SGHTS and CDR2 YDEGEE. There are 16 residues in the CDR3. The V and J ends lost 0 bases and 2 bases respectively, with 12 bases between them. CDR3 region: CASSLGDGSTYNEQFF. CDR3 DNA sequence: TGTGCCAGCAGCTTGGGGGACGGGAGCACCTACAATGAGCAGTTCTTC.

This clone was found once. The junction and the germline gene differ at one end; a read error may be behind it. The CDR3 loop reads CSSSSDRDYNSPLHF. DNA of the CDR3: TGTTCCAGCAGCTCCGACAGGGACTATAATTCACCCCTCCACTTT. The J gene is TRBJ1-6, the V gene TRBV7-9, with 7 bases matching TRBD1. Germline V gene data show CDR1 as SEHNR and CDR2 as FQNEAQ (reference sequence). There are 15 residues in the CDR3. Full variable domain (rest looked up from reference TRBV7-9 and TRBJ1-6): DTGVSQNPRHKITKRGQNVTFRCDPISEHNRLYWYRQTLGQGPEFLTYFQNEAQLEKSRLLSDRFSAERPKGSFSTLEIQRTEQGDSAMYLCSSSSDRDYNSPLHFGNGTRLTVT.

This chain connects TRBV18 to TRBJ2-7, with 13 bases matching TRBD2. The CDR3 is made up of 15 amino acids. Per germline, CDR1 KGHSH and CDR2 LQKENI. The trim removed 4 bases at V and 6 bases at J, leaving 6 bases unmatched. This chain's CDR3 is CASSLGLAGTGEQYF. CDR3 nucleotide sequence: TGTGCCAGCTCACTGGGACTAGCGGGGACCGGCGAGCAGTACTTC.

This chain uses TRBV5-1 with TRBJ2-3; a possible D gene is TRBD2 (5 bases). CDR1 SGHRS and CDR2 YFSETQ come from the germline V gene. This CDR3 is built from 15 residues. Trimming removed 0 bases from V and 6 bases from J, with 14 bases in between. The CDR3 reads CASSLASGERDTQYF. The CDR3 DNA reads TGCGCCAGCAGCTTGGCAAGCGGAGAGCGCGATACGCAGTATTTT.

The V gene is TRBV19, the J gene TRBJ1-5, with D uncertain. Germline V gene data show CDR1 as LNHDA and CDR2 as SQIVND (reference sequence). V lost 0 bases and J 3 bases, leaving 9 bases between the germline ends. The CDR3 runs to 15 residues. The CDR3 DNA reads TGTGCCAGTAGTATAGAAGGCAGGAACAATCAGCCCCAGCATTTT. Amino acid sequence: CASSIEGRNNQPQHF.

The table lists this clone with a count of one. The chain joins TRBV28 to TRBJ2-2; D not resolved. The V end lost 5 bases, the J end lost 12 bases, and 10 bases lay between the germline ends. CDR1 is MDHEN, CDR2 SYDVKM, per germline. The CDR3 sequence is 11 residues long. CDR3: CASSTVEKLFF. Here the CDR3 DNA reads TGTGCCAGCAGTACCGTCGAGAAGCTGTTTTTT.

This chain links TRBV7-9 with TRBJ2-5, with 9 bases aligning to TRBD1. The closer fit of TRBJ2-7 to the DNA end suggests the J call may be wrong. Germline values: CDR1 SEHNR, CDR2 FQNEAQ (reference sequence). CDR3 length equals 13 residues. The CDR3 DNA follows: TGTGCCAGCAGACAGGGGGCATATTACGAGCAGTACTTC. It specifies CASRQGAYYEQYF.

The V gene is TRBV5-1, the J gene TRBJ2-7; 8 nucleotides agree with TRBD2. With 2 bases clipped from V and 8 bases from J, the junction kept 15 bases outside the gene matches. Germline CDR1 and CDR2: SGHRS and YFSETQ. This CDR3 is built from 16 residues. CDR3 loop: CASSFPNEAGEWQQYF. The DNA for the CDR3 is TGCGCCAGCAGCTTCCCCAATGAAGCGGGAGAGTGGCAGCAGTACTTC.

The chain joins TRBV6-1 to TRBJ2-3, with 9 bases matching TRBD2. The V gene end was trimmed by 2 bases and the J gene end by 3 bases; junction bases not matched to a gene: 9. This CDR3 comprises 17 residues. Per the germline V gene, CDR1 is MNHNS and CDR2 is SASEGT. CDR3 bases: TGTGCCAGCAGTGAAACGCAGGGCGGGGGGGCAACAGATACGCAGTATTTT. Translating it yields CASSETQGGGATDTQYF.

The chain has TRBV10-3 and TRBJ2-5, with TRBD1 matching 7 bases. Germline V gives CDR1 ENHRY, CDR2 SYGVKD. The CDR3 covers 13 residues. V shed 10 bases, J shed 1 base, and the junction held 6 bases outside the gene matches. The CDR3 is CASGKGAQETQYF. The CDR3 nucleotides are TGTGCCAGCGGAAAGGGGGCCCAAGAGACCCAGTACTTC.